Listed below are T cell receptor beta chains from one sample, sequenced in a study of post-analysis software for immune sequencing data. Via MiXCR, TCRdb re-called the PCR reads, giving one row per CDR3 protein. This sample has hundreds of thousands of distinct CDR3 sequences, with 30% found just once. The specimen was blood. These receptors were collected from a girl between 10 and 17 years old with multiple sclerosis. CDR3s include the opening cysteine and the closing phenylalanine or tryptophan. Each record gives: clone size, D gene, V gene, J gene, CDR3 DNA, CDR3 protein. D genes are given only for firm matches. Only some rows state a clone size, as once, few, many or a class for expanded clones.

many,NA,TRBV20-1,TRBJ2-7,TGCAGTGCTAGACGGACCTCCTACGAGCAGTACTTC,CSARRTSYEQYF
NA,NA,TRBV28,TRBJ2-7,TGTGCCAGCAGTCCCCAGGAGGAGGGCCTGAGCTACGAGCAGTACTTC,CASSPQEEGLSYEQYF
many,TRBD1,TRBV12-3/TRBV12-4,TRBJ2-1,TGTGCCAGCAGTTCAGGGACAGCCCTGGGGGCCTACAATGAGCAGTTCTTC,CASSSGTALGAYNEQFF
NA,TRBD2,TRBV29-1,TRBJ2-1,TGCAGCGCTGAAGATCGTGCGTCTGGGGACTACACCTACAATGAGCAGTTCTTC,CSAEDRASGDYTYNEQFF
NA,NA,TRBV18,TRBJ1-3,TGTGTCAGCTCACCTGTCAGCACATCGATCGGAAACACCATATATTTT,CVSSPVSTSIGNTIYF
NA,TRBD1,TRBV7-9,TRBJ2-7,TGTGCCAGCAGCGCCGAAAACAGGGGCCTTGACGAGCAGTACTTC,CASSAENRGLDEQYF
NA,NA,TRBV9,TRBJ2-7,TGTGCCAGCAGCGTATCCAGGGCGGGGGAGCAGTACTTC,CASSVSRAGEQYF
NA,TRBD1,TRBV20-1,TRBJ1-4,TGCAGTGCTACCCGACAGGGGGCAAAAGAAAAACTGTTTTTT,CSATRQGAKEKLFF
NA,NA,TRBV4-1,TRBJ1-1,TGCGCCAGCAGCCAAGTGAGGATCGGGGAGAGCACTGAAGCTTTCTTT,CASSQVRIGESTEAFF
NA,NA,TRBV5-1,TRBJ2-3,TGCGCCAGCAGCTCGGGGGTACTAGCTCCAGATACGCAGTATTTT,CASSSGVLAPDTQYF
many,NA,TRBV29-1,TRBJ1-2,TGCAGCGTTGGGGCAGGGGTTGGCTACACCTTC,CSVGAGVGYTF
few,NA,TRBV20-1,TRBJ1-2,TGCAGTCCGGTGAAATCCGATGGCTACACCTTC,CSPVKSDGYTF
NA,NA,TRBV9,TRBJ1-5,TGTGCCAGCAGCGATGCGACGAGCCATCAGCCCCAGCATTTT,CASSDATSHQPQHF
NA,NA,TRBV4-2,TRBJ1-1,TGTGCCAGCAGCCGTTTTACAGGGAACATGAACACTGAAGCTTTCTTT,CASSRFTGNMNTEAFF
NA,NA,TRBV25-1,TRBJ1-5,TGTGCCAGCAGCGGGGGGGTTTCGAGCAATCAGCCCCAGCATTTT,CASSGGVSSNQPQHF
NA,NA,TRBV6-6,TRBJ2-3,TGTGCCAGCAGCCCGATTAGGGATACGCAGTATTTT,CASSPIRDTQYF
NA,NA,TRBV6-2/TRBV6-3,TRBJ2-1,TGTGCCAGCAGTTACCGGGGGCTAGCGGCTAATGAGCAGTTCTTC,CASSYRGLAANEQFF
NA,TRBD1,TRBV12-3/TRBV12-4,TRBJ2-6,TGTGCCAGCAGTAAGACAGGGGCCATCTCTGGGGCCAACGTCCTGACTTTC,CASSKTGAISGANVLTF
few,TRBD1,TRBV29-1,TRBJ2-7,TGCAGCGTTGTAGGGACAGGGGACGAGCAGTACTTC,CSVVGTGDEQYF
NA,NA,TRBV4-3,TRBJ2-1,TGCGCCAGCAGCCAGACCGGGACTCACTCCTACAATGAGCAGTTCTTC,CASSQTGTHSYNEQFF
once,TRBD2,TRBV5-1,TRBJ2-7,TGCGCCAGCAGCCAACTAGCGGGGCTCTCCTACGAGCAGTACTTC,CASSQLAGLSYEQYF
few,TRBD1,TRBV7-9,TRBJ2-7,TGTGCCAGCAGCCGATTTCCGGGACAGGGTTCTTACGAGCAGTACTTC,CASSRFPGQGSYEQYF
NA,TRBD2,TRBV28,TRBJ2-7,TGTGCCAGCACTCCTGGGGGGGTGGTCCAGTACTTC,CASTPGGVVQYF
NA,NA,TRBV11-2,TRBJ2-5,TGTGCCAGCAGCCCCGGCGGTGCCCTGTACTTC,CASSPGGALYF
few,NA,TRBV4-1,TRBJ2-1,TGCGCCAGCAGCCCCAGGGAACCTCCTTACAATGAGCAGTTCTTC,CASSPREPPYNEQFF
few,NA,TRBV20-1,TRBJ2-6,TGCAGTGCTAGAGATCCGGTATCTGGGGCCAACGTCCTGACTTTC,CSARDPVSGANVLTF
NA,TRBD2,TRBV28,TRBJ2-7,TGTGCCAGCAGCGCTAGCGGGCCTCGGGGCGAGCAGTACTTC,CASSASGPRGEQYF
many,NA,TRBV7-8,TRBJ1-6,TGTGCCAGCAGCTTGGGGGATTCACCCCTCCACTTT,CASSLGDSPLHF
many,NA,TRBV5-1,TRBJ2-5,TGCGCCAGCAGCTTAAGACAGACCCAAGAGACCCAGTACTTC,CASSLRQTQETQYF
NA,NA,TRBV27,TRBJ1-2,TGTGCCAGCAGTCCCCAGCGTATCGGGTATGGCTACACCTTC,CASSPQRIGYGYTF
NA,TRBD2,TRBV28,TRBJ2-3,TGTGCCAGCAATCGGAGCGGGGCTTACACAGATACGCAGTATTTT,CASNRSGAYTDTQYF
NA,TRBD1,TRBV10-3,TRBJ2-5,TGTGCCATCAGTCGGGACAGTCAAGAGACCCAGTACTTC,CAISRDSQETQYF
NA,NA,TRBV29-1,TRBJ1-2,TGCAGCGCTGGGGGACGGACCCGAGATGGCTACACCTTC,CSAGGRTRDGYTF
NA,NA,TRBV7-2,TRBJ2-1,TGTGCCAGCAGCTTAGAGGCTAGGGGACTGCCTTTGAATGAGCAGTTCTTC,CASSLEARGLPLNEQFF
NA,NA,TRBV9,TRBJ1-2,TGTGCCAGCAGCGTAGAGGGAAACTATGGCTACACCTTC,CASSVEGNYGYTF
few,NA,TRBV20-1,TRBJ2-2,TGCAGTGCGCCGGGGTGGGCGGCGAACACCGGGGAGCTGTTTTTT,CSAPGWAANTGELFF
NA,TRBD2,TRBV4-3,TRBJ2-1,TGCGCCAGCAGCCAATCTAGCGGGAGATCCAATGAGCAGTTCTTC,CASSQSSGRSNEQFF
NA,NA,TRBV29-1,TRBJ2-3,TGCAGCGTTGATTTGGGGGCAAGCACAGATACGCAGTATTTT,CSVDLGASTDTQYF
NA,TRBD2,TRBV12-3/TRBV12-4,TRBJ2-1,TGTGCCAGCAGAGCGGGACTAGCGGACAATGAGCAGTTCTTC,CASRAGLADNEQFF
few,TRBD2,TRBV20-1,TRBJ2-7,TGCAGTGCCAATAGCGGGAACGTCTACGAGCAGTACTTC,CSANSGNVYEQYF
NA,NA,TRBV20-1,TRBJ2-1,TGCAGTGCAAGAACAGACAATGAGCAGTTCTTC,CSARTDNEQFF
NA,NA,TRBV20-1,TRBJ2-1,TGCAGTGCTCGCGATCTAGCGCTCTCCTACAATGAGCAGTTCTTC,CSARDLALSYNEQFF
NA,TRBD2,TRBV27,TRBJ2-1,TGTGCCAGCAGTTTTCTTCGGGGGGGTGAGCAGTTCTTC,CASSFLRGGEQFF
many,NA,TRBV29-1,TRBJ2-7,TGCAGCGTCGTAGAGGGGGGCCCGGGTAACGAGCAGTACTTC,CSVVEGGPGNEQYF
few,NA,TRBV20-1,TRBJ2-1,TGCAGTGCTAGAGTAAAGGGGCCCTACAATGAGCAGTTCTTC,CSARVKGPYNEQFF
few,TRBD2,TRBV20-1,TRBJ2-5,TGCAGTGCTAGGAGTAGCGGGGCCCAAGAGACCCAGTACTTC,CSARSSGAQETQYF
few,NA,TRBV5-5,TRBJ2-1,TGTGCCAGCAGTTTCAGGACAGCATACAATGAGCAGTTCTTC,CASSFRTAYNEQFF
few,TRBD1,TRBV7-2,TRBJ2-5,TGTGCCAGCAGCGGAGGGACAGGGGCAGAGACCCAGTACTTC,CASSGGTGAETQYF
NA,NA,TRBV20-1,TRBJ1-1,TGCAGTGCTAGACGTTCTGGGGGCAGCACTGAAGCTTTCTTT,CSARRSGGSTEAFF
NA,NA,TRBV14,TRBJ1-4,TGTGCCAGCAGCGAAGCCTGGCGGGGGCGAGCTAATGAAAAACTGTTTTTT,CASSEAWRGRANEKLFF
few,TRBD2,TRBV29-1,TRBJ2-1,TGCAGCGTTGAAGGGGACAGAAGGACTAGCGGCTACAATGAGCAGTTCTTC,CSVEGDRRTSGYNEQFF
many,NA,TRBV29-1,TRBJ2-1,TGCAGCGGTACCTTATACAATGAGCAGTTCTTC,CSGTLYNEQFF